These T cell receptor beta chains were read from a single sample in a study of blood T cells in healthy people across ages. TCRdb used MiXCR to reprocess the 5' RACE reads, holding one entry per CDR3 protein. The sample consists of more than 1.4 million distinct CDR3 sequences, approximately 42% of them appearing once. Sequenced sample: blood. These receptor sequences come from a woman younger than 35 in good health. Both conserved end residues are part of each CDR3. The order of the fields is clone size, J gene, D gene, V gene, CDR3 protein, CDR3 DNA. The D gene is left open where the match is weak. Some rows have no size entry. The others give once, few or many, or a class for an expanded clone.

few,TRBJ1-5,TRBD1,TRBV6-1,CASSVQGADQPQHF,TGTGCCAGCAGTGTACAGGGGGCTGATCAGCCCCAGCATTTT
.,TRBJ1-3,TRBD1,TRBV12-3/TRBV12-4,CASSRTGDGNTIYF,TGTGCCAGCAGTAGGACAGGGGACGGAAACACCATATATTTT
few,TRBJ2-3,.,TRBV24-1,CATSDFGRGTDTQYF,TGTGCCACCAGTGATTTCGGCCGGGGCACAGATACGCAGTATTTT
once,TRBJ1-2,TRBD1,TRBV5-1,CASSLEGPGQAAYGYTF,TGCGCCAGCAGCTTGGAAGGGCCGGGACAGGCCGCCTATGGCTACACCTTC
.,TRBJ1-4,TRBD1,TRBV20-1,CSASASGTGGVGGTNEKLFF,TGCAGTGCTAGCGCGAGCGGGACAGGGGGCGTTGGGGGCACTAATGAAAAACTGTTTTTT
.,TRBJ2-1,TRBD2,TRBV20-1,CSAPGLAGASYNEQFF,TGCAGTGCTCCCGGACTAGCGGGAGCCTCCTACAATGAGCAGTTCTTC
few,TRBJ2-7,TRBD1,TRBV6-5,CASSGRDRGYEQYF,TGTGCCAGCAGCGGTCGGGACAGGGGCTACGAGCAGTACTTC
few,TRBJ2-7,.,TRBV6-5,CASSRGAYYEQYF,TGTGCCAGCAGCCGGGGAGCCTACTACGAGCAGTACTTC
many,TRBJ2-1,.,TRBV29-1,CSVSGTFNSYNEQFF,TGCAGCGTGTCCGGGACGTTTAACTCCTACAATGAGCAGTTCTTC
.,TRBJ2-1,.,TRBV7-2,CASSLESGRSVDEQFF,TGTGCCAGCAGCTTAGAGTCCGGGAGAAGTGTCGATGAGCAGTTCTTC
.,TRBJ1-4,.,TRBV7-8,CASSLVDSPIEKLFF,TGTGCCAGCAGCTTAGTTGATTCCCCAATCGAAAAACTGTTTTTT
.,TRBJ2-1,TRBD2,TRBV2,CASSEVSGGPRYNEQFF,TGTGCCAGCAGTGAGGTTAGCGGGGGGCCCCGATACAATGAGCAGTTCTTC
.,TRBJ2-3,TRBD2,TRBV5-1,CASSQNGGAWDTQYF,TGCGCCAGCAGCCAGAACGGGGGGGCATGGGATACGCAGTATTTT
.,TRBJ2-2,TRBD2,TRBV4-2,CASSQGRGGSPNTGELFF,TGTGCCAGCAGCCAAGGACGGGGGGGCTCTCCCAACACCGGGGAGCTGTTTTTT
.,TRBJ1-1,.,TRBV7-2,CASSNNWNTEAFF,TGTGCCAGCAGTAATAATTGGAACACTGAAGCTTTCTTT
.,TRBJ1-2,.,TRBV13,CASSLSDKLYGYTF,TGTGCCAGCAGCTTAAGCGACAAGTTATATGGCTACACCTTC
.,TRBJ2-7,TRBD2,TRBV6-5,CASSYRRAGVDFEQYF,TGTGCCAGCAGTTACCGTCGGGCGGGAGTGGATTTCGAGCAGTACTTC
.,TRBJ2-5,TRBD1,TRBV2,CASRRLGTGNNEQYF,TGTGCCAGCAGACGCCTAGGGACAGGGAACAATGAGCAGTACTTC
.,TRBJ1-6,.,TRBV7-2,CASSPGQSGSPLHF,TGTGCCAGCAGCCCTGGACAGTCGGGGTCACCCCTCCACTTT
.,TRBJ2-1,TRBD2,TRBV5-1,CASSLSSGSGNEQFF,TGCGCCAGCAGCTTATCAAGCGGGAGCGGCAATGAGCAGTTCTTC
once,TRBJ2-3,TRBD2,TRBV19,CTSSTGLAYRDTQYF,TGTACCAGTAGTACCGGACTAGCCTACCGAGATACGCAGTATTTT
.,TRBJ1-2,TRBD1,TRBV25-1,CASSEYAQGSYGYTF,TGTGCCAGCAGTGAATATGCACAGGGGTCCTATGGCTACACCTTC
few,TRBJ2-3,TRBD2,TRBV25-1,CASSQSHSGIGTDTQYF,TGTGCCAGCAGTCAATCCCATAGCGGGATTGGCACAGATACGCAGTATTTT
.,TRBJ1-2,.,TRBV9,CASSVQGFNHYGYTF,TGTGCCAGCAGCGTACAGGGGTTTAATCACTATGGCTACACCTTC
.,TRBJ1-1,.,TRBV18,CASSPPSDYGPEAFF,TGTGCCAGCTCACCACCATCCGATTACGGCCCTGAAGCTTTCTTT
.,TRBJ2-1,TRBD1,TRBV10-3,CAISESLGTGTLEQFF,TGTGCCATCAGTGAGTCTCTTGGGACAGGGACCCTTGAGCAGTTCTTC
.,TRBJ1-1,.,TRBV2,CASSEAGGVMNTEAFF,TGTGCCAGCAGTGAAGCAGGGGGGGTCATGAACACTGAAGCTTTCTTT
.,TRBJ2-7,.,TRBV7-9,CASRPTTGHEQYF,TGTGCCAGCAGACCCACGACTGGCCACGAGCAGTACTTC
.,TRBJ1-2,TRBD1,TRBV7-3,CASSPSDRGRPGYGYTF,TGTGCCAGCAGCCCCTCGGACAGGGGGCGCCCCGGCTATGGCTACACCTTC
.,TRBJ2-3,.,TRBV5-1,CASSFSPSSTDTQYF,TGCGCCAGCAGCTTCTCGCCTTCTAGCACAGATACGCAGTATTTT
once,TRBJ1-6,.,TRBV20-1,CSAERGFLNSPLHF,TGCAGTGCTGAGCGGGGGTTCCTGAATTCACCCCTCCACTTT